This paragraph covers one T cell receptor beta chain sequence. Its antigen is still unknown. This entry is derived from a study of cytomegalovirus exposure and HLA in healthy donors. Study-wide background: Early released data comprised 75 million to 100 million unique TCRs from HLA-typed donors.

Per the germline V gene, CDR1 is SGDLS and CDR2 is YYNGEE. Losses at the gene ends were 4 bases for V and 5 bases for J; bases not matched to a gene: 8. The CDR3 length is 14 residues. Whole-study results and caveats: Most subjects had HLA-A and HLA-B alleles reportedly predicted accurately by TCR beta sequences. Immune exposure data for these donors was limited to CMV serostatus. One cluster of highly shared sequence variants probably arose as a sequencing artifact.

The PCR had 60 Vbeta and 13 Jbeta primers. Here immunoSEQ multiplex PCR was the method, and the copy in TCRdb shows in-frame clones only, minus some. The sample has approximately 97,000 clones, roughly four fifths seen once. Material for sequencing was PBMCs. This TCR derives from a man aged 35 to 55 in good health and CMV-seropositive. The chain joins TRBV9 to TRBJ2-7; 8 nucleotides match TRBD2. The CDR3 protein is CASSPAGLAHEQYF. The DNA for the CDR3 is TGTGCCAGCAGCCCAGCAGGACTAGCCCACGAGCAGTACTTC. The variable domain in full, with the rest retrieved from reference TRBV9 and TRBJ2-7, is DSGVTQTPKHLITATGQRVTLRCSPRSGDLSVYWYQQSLDQGLQFLIQYYNGEERAKGNILERFSAQQFPDLHSELNLSSLELGDSALYFCASSPAGLAHEQYFGPGTRLTVT.